One sample yielded the 8 T cell receptor beta chains listed below, sequenced in a study of early T cells in non-severe SARS-CoV-2 infection. TCRdb re-called the 5' RACE reads with MiXCR, one entry per CDR3 protein. Seen here are over 30,000 distinct CDR3 sequences, roughly 5.7% observed once, and the top ten hold 5.5% to 7%. The material sequenced was whole blood, taken at baseline. The source of these receptors is an adult who was a healthcare worker with PCR-confirmed SARS-CoV-2 infection or an uninfected control (not recorded which).

Ten or more counts support this clonotype. The rearrangement links TRBV18 to TRBJ1-5; TRBD1 matches 8 bases. This CDR3 is 16 amino acids long. Per the germline V gene, CDR1 is KGHSH and CDR2 is LQKENI. V lost 6 bases, J lost 4 bases, and 11 bases stayed unmatched. DNA of the CDR3: TGTGCCAGCTCCGTAACGTCGACAGGGGTGAATCAGCCCCAGCATTTT. It yields the protein CASSVTSTGVNQPQHF.

This clonotype was detected many times. V and J are TRBV7-2 and TRBJ2-3, with 7 positions matching TRBD2. CDR3 length equals 16 residues. V shed 5 bases, J shed 1 base, and the junction held 9 bases outside the gene matches. Germline CDR1 and CDR2: SGHTA and FQGNSA. CDR3 sequence: CASSQRPSGRTDTQYF. DNA of the CDR3: TGTGCCAGCAGCCAGAGGCCTAGCGGACGCACAGATACGCAGTATTTT.

This clonotype was recorded at least ten times. V usage is TRBV11-2 and J usage is TRBJ2-7, with no clear D. The V and J ends lost 5 bases and 1 base respectively, with 9 bases between them. Germline lookup yields CDR1 SGHAT and CDR2 FQNNGV. This CDR3 comprises 13 residues. CDR3 sequence reads: CASSLWQSYEQYV. The CDR3 DNA is TGTGCCAGCAGCCTGTGGCAGTCCTACGAGCAGTACGTC.

This clonotype was observed many times. The chain uses TRBV3-2 and TRBJ2-7; TRBD2 reflects the table's D call only, with no check against the DNA. TRBV3-2 is shown as a pseudogene. The CDR3 contains 17 residues. The CDR3 here is CASSQEFTARANYEQYV. In DNA, the CDR3 is TGTGCCAGCAGCCAAGAATTTACAGCCAGGGCCAACTACGAGCAGTACGTC.

This clonotype was seen many times. CDR3 sequence reads: CASSLASWTSGIYNEQFF. The CDR3 DNA sequence: TGTGCCAGCAGCTTAGCCTCGTGGACTAGCGGTATCTACAATGAGCAGTTCTTC. The chain employs TRBV11-3 and TRBJ2-1; 10 bases are shared with TRBD2. Germline V gene data show CDR1 as SGHNT and CDR2 as YENEEA. V lost 1 base to trimming and J lost 3 bases; unmatched junction nucleotides: 9. The CDR3 is 18 residues long. Complete variable domain (other parts from reference TRBV11-3 and TRBJ2-1): EAGVVQSPRYKIIEKKQPVAFWCNPISGHNTLYWYLQNLGQGPELLIRYENEEAVDDSQLPKDRFSAERLKGVDSTLKIQPAELGDSAVYLCASSLASWTSGIYNEQFFGPGTRLTVL.

This clonotype showed up many times. The chain uses TRBV27 and TRBJ2-1, with 9 nucleotides matching TRBD1. CDR1 and CDR2 from the germline V gene are MNHEY and SMNVEV (reference sequence). The CDR3 runs 16 residues. The J segment lost 4 bases and the V segment lost 5 bases, leaving 9 bases of the junction unmatched. The CDR3 sequence: CASSLWGTGTYNEQFF. CDR3 bases: TGTGCCAGCAGTCTCTGGGGGACAGGGACGTACAATGAGCAGTTCTTC.

The sample holds many counts of this clonotype. The chain joins TRBV7-9 to TRBJ1-2; D remains ambiguous. Deletions cut 5 bases from V and 2 bases from J, with 18 bases between. The CDR3 is 16 amino acids. CDR1 and CDR2 from the germline V gene are SEHNR and FQNEAQ (reference sequence). This CDR3 reads CASSPIVGGSNYGYTF. For the CDR3, the DNA is TGTGCCAGCAGCCCGATTGTGGGCGGATCCAACTATGGCTACACCTTC. The whole variable domain, remainder taken from reference TRBV7-9 and TRBJ1-2, is DTGVSQNPRHKITKRGQNVTFRCDPISEHNRLYWYRQTLGQGPEFLTYFQNEAQLEKSRLLSDRFSAERPKGSFSTLEIQRTEQGDSAMYLCASSPIVGGSNYGYTFGSGTRLTVV.

The V call is TRBV7-9, the J call TRBJ2-3; 9 nucleotides agree with TRBD2. The germline CDR1 and CDR2 sequences are SEHNR and FQNEAQ (reference sequence). There are 15 residues in the CDR3. V lost 5 bases to trimming and J lost 4 bases; unmatched junction nucleotides: 7. This chain's CDR3 is CASSARLAVADTQYF. DNA of the CDR3: TGTGCCAGCAGCGCCCGACTAGCGGTAGCAGATACGCAGTATTTT.